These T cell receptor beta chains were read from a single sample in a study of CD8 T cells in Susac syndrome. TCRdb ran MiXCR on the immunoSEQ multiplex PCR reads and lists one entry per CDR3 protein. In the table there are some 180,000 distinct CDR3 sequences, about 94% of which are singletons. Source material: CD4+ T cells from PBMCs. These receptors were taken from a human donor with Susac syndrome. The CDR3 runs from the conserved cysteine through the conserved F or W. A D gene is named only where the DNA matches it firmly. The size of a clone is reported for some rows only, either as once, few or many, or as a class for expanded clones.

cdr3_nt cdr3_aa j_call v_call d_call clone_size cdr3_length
TGTGCCAGCGGACAGGCGATTTCCGAGCAGTACTTC CASGQAISEQYF TRBJ2-7 TRBV7-2 TRBD1 NA 12
TGCAGCGTTGAAATGGCGGGAGATACGCAGTATTTT CSVEMAGDTQYF TRBJ2-3 TRBV29-1 NA NA 12
TGTGCCAGCAGTCCGTCCATCGGGGGGGTAGAGACCCAGTACTTC CASSPSIGGVETQYF TRBJ2-5 TRBV6-2/TRBV6-3 TRBD2 NA 15
TGTGCCAGCAGTTTCGAACCGGACTCGGGTGGAGGAAATCAGCCCCAGCATTTT CASSFEPDSGGGNQPQHF TRBJ1-5 TRBV27 NA NA 18
TGTGCCAGCAGCCACGGGGGGAGCACAGATACGCAGTATTTT CASSHGGSTDTQYF TRBJ2-3 TRBV7-9 TRBD2 once 14
TGTGCCAGCAGCACACTATTCACAGATACGCAGTATTTT CASSTLFTDTQYF TRBJ2-3 TRBV3-1 NA NA 13
TGCAGTGCTCCCTGGGCGGGTTTAAATGAGCAGTTCTTC CSAPWAGLNEQFF TRBJ2-1 TRBV20-1 NA NA 13
TGTGCCAGCCGCAAGTTGGCAACCTACGAGCAGTACTTC CASRKLATYEQYF TRBJ2-7 TRBV28 NA NA 13
TGCGCCAGCAGTCCCCATCGGGGATTCGCCAATGGCTACACCTTC CASSPHRGFANGYTF TRBJ1-2 TRBV23-1 NA NA 15
TGTGCCAGCAGTTTTGGGGGGAACGCAGATACGCAGTATTTT CASSFGGNADTQYF TRBJ2-3 TRBV12-3/TRBV12-4 NA NA 14
TGTGCCAGCAGTGAATTGGGGGGACGGACTGAAGCTTTCTTT CASSELGGRTEAFF TRBJ1-1 TRBV6-1 NA once 14
TGTGCCAGCAGCCCCTTGGGGTTGGGTGGCTACACCTTC CASSPLGLGGYTF TRBJ1-2 TRBV14 NA NA 13
TGCGCCAGCAGCTCGGGACAGGGTCCTTATGGCTACACCTTC CASSSGQGPYGYTF TRBJ1-2 TRBV5-1 TRBD1 NA 14
TGTGCCATCAGTGAGGGGGCGGACCAAGAGACCCAGTACTTC CAISEGADQETQYF TRBJ2-5 TRBV10-3 NA NA 14
TGTGCCAGCAGTTTACCCAGCGGGAGAGGAGAGACCCAGTACTTC CASSLPSGRGETQYF TRBJ2-5 TRBV28 TRBD2 few 15
TGTGCCAGTAGCCGTTCGTGGGAGCGACGGAACACTGAAGCTTTCTTT CASSRSWERRNTEAFF TRBJ1-1 TRBV19 NA NA 16
TGTGCCAGCAGTCCGAGGAGTACTGGGGCCAACGTCCTGACTTTC CASSPRSTGANVLTF TRBJ2-6 TRBV6-4 NA NA 15
TGTGCCAGCAGCCAAGAGGGGGGCTACACCTTC CASSQEGGYTF TRBJ1-2 TRBV3-1 NA NA 11
TGTGCCAGCAGCTTATTCCAGGGAGGTTCGTACGAGCAGTACTTC CASSLFQGGSYEQYF TRBJ2-7 TRBV7-9 NA NA 15
TGTGCCACCAGCAGAGGGCGAAGGAGCGAAAAACTGTTTTTT CATSRGRRSEKLFF TRBJ1-4 TRBV15 NA NA 14
TGTGCCAGCAGCACGGACTGGTACAATGAGCAGTTCTTC CASSTDWYNEQFF TRBJ2-1 TRBV5-4 NA NA 13
TGTGCCTGGACCCGGGACTCAGGCACAGATACGCAGTATTTT CAWTRDSGTDTQYF TRBJ2-3 TRBV30 NA once 14
TGTGCCAGCAGCTTGGACACGAACACTGAAGCTTTCTTT CASSLDTNTEAFF TRBJ1-1 TRBV5-4 NA NA 13
TGCGCCAGCAGCCGAGAGGGACAAGACTACGAGCAGTACTTC CASSREGQDYEQYF TRBJ2-7 TRBV4-1 NA NA 14
TGTGCCAGCAATTCTCTGAACACCGGGGAGCTGTTTTTT CASNSLNTGELFF TRBJ2-2 TRBV4-2 NA NA 13
TGCAGTGCTGGGGCCACTAGCGGGGGGGCTCTGAGCACAGATACGCAGTATTTT CSAGATSGGALSTDTQYF TRBJ2-3 TRBV20-1 TRBD2 NA 18
TGCAGTGCTAGAGAGCCTAGCAGGACCGGGGAGCTGTTTTTT CSAREPSRTGELFF TRBJ2-2 TRBV20-1 NA NA 14
TGCAGTGCTCACGGACTAGCGGGAGAGCGGAGTCGGGACGAGCAGTACTTC CSAHGLAGERSRDEQYF TRBJ2-7 TRBV20-1 TRBD2 NA 17
TGTGCCAGTAGCCCGGACAGGGGGCATCAGCCCCAGCATTTT CASSPDRGHQPQHF TRBJ1-5 TRBV19 TRBD1 NA 14
TGTGCCAGCAGCTTATGGGCTAGCGGGGACCTGTACAATGAGCAGTTCTTC CASSLWASGDLYNEQFF TRBJ2-1 TRBV7-2 TRBD2 NA 17
TGTGCCACCAGCAGCTCATGGCCGAACAATGAGCAGTTCTTC CATSSSWPNNEQFF TRBJ2-1 TRBV15 NA NA 14
TGTGCCAGCAGATTCTCGCGGGGGCAAGAGACCCAGTACTTC CASRFSRGQETQYF TRBJ2-5 TRBV6-2/TRBV6-3 TRBD2 NA 14
TGCGCCAGCAGCCAGGCTCCTTTGGGACAGAGCTCCTACAATGAGCAGTTCTTC CASSQAPLGQSSYNEQFF TRBJ2-1 TRBV4-1 TRBD1 NA 18
TGTGCCAGCAGCGGCGGGAGGTTCAACGAGCAGTACTTC CASSGGRFNEQYF TRBJ2-7 TRBV7-9 TRBD2 NA 13
TGCAGTGCTAGAGTAGCGGGGGGTCTTGGTGGGACCCAGTACTTC CSARVAGGLGGTQYF TRBJ2-5 TRBV20-1 TRBD2 NA 15
TGCGCCAGCAGCTTGGCCGGGACAGGGGGCGCGTGGAACACTGAAGCTTTCTTT CASSLAGTGGAWNTEAFF TRBJ1-1 TRBV5-1 TRBD1 NA 18
TGTGCCAGCACCGACCGGGCGCTTAACTATGGCTACACCTTC CASTDRALNYGYTF TRBJ1-2 TRBV7-2 NA once 14
TGTGCCAGCAGCCCTGAGTATTTGGGGGAGCTGTTTTTT CASSPEYLGELFF TRBJ2-2 TRBV3-1 NA NA 13